The 22 T cell receptor beta chains reported below all come from one sample, sequenced in a study of blood T cell repertoires in COVID-19. Libraries were prepared by immunoSEQ multiplex PCR; TCRdb keeps only in-frame clonotypes and omits some of them. The repertoire holds approximately 210,000 clones, with roughly 84% as singletons. Input material: peripheral blood. These receptors originate from a man aged 30 to 45 with active or convalescent COVID-19.

This clone was seen only once. The CDR3 region is CASSPDRDGSEKLFF. CDR3 bases: TGTGCCAGCAGCCCTGACAGGGATGGTTCAGAAAAACTGTTTTTT. The genes are TRBV7-9 and TRBJ1-4; 7 bases align to TRBD1. The CDR3 spans 15 residues. V was clipped by 5 bases and J by 8 bases; unmatched bases: 11. Germline values: CDR1 SEHNR, CDR2 FQNEAQ (reference sequence).

The chain has TRBV18 and TRBJ2-1, with D maybe TRBD2 (5 bases). Trimming shortened V by 3 bases and J by 1 base, and 16 bases separated the two germline ends. CDR1 is KGHSH and CDR2 is LQKENI in the germline V gene. This CDR3 has 17 amino acids. The CDR3 coding sequence is TGTGCCAGCTCACCCCTTTATGAGGGATCGTCCTACAATGAGCAGTTCTTC. Translated, it gives CASSPLYEGSSYNEQFF. Full variable domain (outside the CDR3, taken from reference TRBV18 and TRBJ2-1): NAGVMQNPRHLVRRRGQEARLRCSPMKGHSHVYWYRQLPEEGLKFMVYLQKENIIDESGMPKERFSAEFPKEGPSILRIQQVVRGDSAAYFCASSPLYEGSSYNEQFFGPGTRLTVL.

The chain combines TRBV27 with TRBJ2-2, with 7 bases matching TRBD1. V gave up 2 bases and J gave up 1 base; unmatched junction bases: 1. In germline, CDR1 is MNHEY, CDR2 SMNVEV (reference sequence). This CDR3 region has 15 residues. The CDR3 sequence: CASSLGTENTGELFF. Written as DNA, the CDR3 is TGTGCCAGCAGTTTAGGGACAGAGAACACCGGGGAGCTGTTTTTT.

The chain links TRBV19 to TRBJ2-1, with 8 nucleotides matching TRBD1. Germline V gene data show CDR1 as LNHDA and CDR2 as SQIVND (reference sequence). J was trimmed by 4 bases and V by 7 bases; bases with no gene match: 9. The CDR3 consists of 15 residues. CDR3 sequence (DNA): TGTGCCAGTAACTCCCGGGACAGGAAATACAATGAGCAGTTCTTC. Translating it yields CASNSRDRKYNEQFF.

This sequence joins TRBV10-1 and TRBJ2-7; TRBD2 aligns across 13 bases. Germline loops: CDR1 WNHNN, CDR2 SYGVQD (reference sequence). This CDR3 has 16 amino acids. J was trimmed by 4 bases and V by 7 bases; bases with no gene match: 10. CDR3 in amino acids: CASTDLLAGGQYEQYF. CDR3 DNA sequence: TGCGCCAGCACCGACCTACTAGCGGGAGGGCAATACGAGCAGTACTTC.

The V call is TRBV11-3, the J call TRBJ2-1; maybe TRBD2 (7 bases). In germline, CDR1 is SGHNT, CDR2 YENEEA. The CDR3 extends over 17 amino acids. V dropped 5 bases and J dropped 2 bases, with 19 bases sitting between them. DNA for the CDR3: TGTGCCAGCAGCCCCCGGGGGGCCCCTGATGCCTACAATGAGCAGTTCTTC. This gives the protein CASSPRGAPDAYNEQFF.

The chain has TRBV5-1 and TRBJ2-1; maybe TRBD2 (5 bases). Germline V gives CDR1 SGHRS, CDR2 YFSETQ. Trimming stripped 4 bases from V and 3 bases from J, with 11 bases between. This CDR3 has 14 amino acids. DNA of the CDR3: TGCGCCAGCAGCCGGGCGGGTCGCTACAATGAGCAGTTCTTC. Translated: CASSRAGRYNEQFF.

V and J are TRBV18 and TRBJ2-2; D is unclear. The CDR3 is 13 residues long. Per the germline V gene, CDR1 is KGHSH and CDR2 is LQKENI. The germline V and J ends were trimmed by 4 bases and 6 bases, with 9 bases remaining between them. Written as DNA, the CDR3 is TGTGCCAGCTCACGGGCCCCCCCCGGGGAGCTGTTTTTT. It encodes CASSRAPPGELFF.

This chain links TRBV6-2 or TRBV6-3 with TRBJ2-1; TRBD1 might be the D (5 bases). The CDR3 totals 15 residues. Germline V gene sequence: CDR1 MNHEY, CDR2 SVGEGT. Trimming pared 2 bases from V and 4 bases from J, leaving 12 bases between. As DNA, the CDR3 is TGTGCCAGCAGTTACCGACAGAACCTATACAATGAGCAGTTCTTC. Residues: CASSYRQNLYNEQFF.

The chain couples TRBV5-4 to TRBJ2-3; 10 bases are a match to TRBD2. Germline CDR1 reads SGHNT; CDR2 reads YYREEE (reference sequence). The CDR3 extends over 16 amino acids. Trimming at V came to 6 bases and at J to 2 bases, leaving 9 bases not matched to a gene. CDR3 sequence: CASNRQAGGLTDTQYF. CDR3 coding DNA: TGTGCCAGCAACCGCCAAGCGGGGGGGCTCACAGATACGCAGTATTTT.

V is TRBV2 and J is TRBJ1-4; D possibly corresponds to TRBD1 (6 bases). V lost 6 bases and J lost 0, with 11 bases in between. Per germline, CDR1 SNHLY and CDR2 FYNNEI. This CDR3 contains 15 residues. The CDR3 spells CASRSTGATNEKLFF. The DNA of the CDR3 is TGTGCCAGCAGATCGACAGGTGCAACTAATGAAAAACTGTTTTTT.

The genes are TRBV7-9 and TRBJ2-5; D gene ambiguous. Trimming stripped 1 base from V and 2 bases from J, with 17 bases between. CDR1 and CDR2 (germline): SEHNR, FQNEAQ (reference sequence). The CDR3 sequence is 17 residues long. CDR3 protein: CASSLGFSPSPQETQYF. The CDR3 DNA reads TGTGCCAGCAGCTTAGGGTTTAGCCCATCTCCTCAAGAGACCCAGTACTTC.

The chain recombines TRBV7-2 with TRBJ2-5, with D perhaps matching TRBD2 (6 bases). V was pared by 5 bases and J by 5 bases, with 15 bases between. Germline CDR1 reads SGHTA; CDR2 reads FQGNSA. The CDR3 spans 14 residues. The CDR3: CASSPAGTSETQYF. In DNA form, the CDR3 reads TGTGCCAGCAGCCCCGCCGGGACTTCGGAGACCCAGTACTTC.

The J gene is TRBJ1-1, the V gene TRBV9, with D possibly being TRBD1 (5 bases). Per the germline V gene, CDR1 is SGDLS and CDR2 is YYNGEE. This CDR3 contains 14 residues. V was shortened by 0 bases and J by 1 base, with 7 bases between the two germline ends. The chain's CDR3 is CASSVGGENTEAFF. The CDR3 DNA is TGTGCCAGCAGCGTAGGGGGGGAGAACACTGAAGCTTTCTTT.

The chain couples TRBV2 to TRBJ2-1; TRBD1 matches at 9 bases. The germline V gene has CDR1 SNHLY and CDR2 FYNNEI. With V trimmed by 4 bases and J by 0 bases, 1 base remained unmatched. The CDR3 runs 15 residues. The CDR3 nucleotides are TGTGCCAGCAGTGCGACAGGGGGCTCCTACAATGAGCAGTTCTTC. Translated, it gives CASSATGGSYNEQFF.

A few counts support this clone. The genes are TRBV7-2 and TRBJ2-2; the match to TRBD2 covers 8 bases. The CDR3 loop spans 15 amino acids. The junction had 7 bases not matched to a gene; V was cut back by 6 bases and J by 4 bases. CDR1 is SGHTA and CDR2 is FQGNSA in the germline V gene. The CDR3 DNA sequence: TGTGCCAGCAGTTTGGGGCTAGCGGGCACCGGGGAGCTGTTTTTT. Translation gives CASSLGLAGTGELFF.

V and J are TRBV19 and TRBJ2-1; D may be TRBD2 (5 bases). This CDR3 contains 16 residues. The V gene lost 1 base and the J gene lost 6 bases, with 16 bases spanning the gap. CDR1 LNHDA and CDR2 SQIVND come from the germline V gene (reference sequence). This chain's CDR3 is CASSIGSAPGINEQFF. The CDR3 DNA reads TGTGCCAGTAGTATAGGCTCGGCCCCGGGGATCAATGAGCAGTTCTTC.

The rearrangement uses TRBV19 and TRBJ2-3, with D perhaps matching TRBD2 (5 bases). In germline, CDR1 is LNHDA, CDR2 SQIVND (reference sequence). Trimming pared 9 bases from V and 4 bases from J, leaving 23 bases between. This CDR3 spans 16 amino acids. The CDR3 DNA follows: TGTGCCAGCGCAATCGGGTGGACTTCCATGTCAGATACGCAGTATTTT. Translating gives CASAIGWTSMSDTQYF.

V is TRBV7-9 and J is TRBJ2-2; no definite D call. The CDR3 sequence is 13 residues long. Germline values: CDR1 SEHNR, CDR2 FQNEAQ (reference sequence). The V end lost 3 bases, the J end lost 6 bases, and 8 bases lay between the germline ends. Here the CDR3 reads CASSFGSAGELFF. The CDR3 bases are TGTGCCAGCAGCTTCGGGTCGGCCGGGGAGCTGTTTTTT. Using reference TRBV7-9 and TRBJ2-2 for the parts outside the CDR3, the full variable domain is DTGVSQNPRHKITKRGQNVTFRCDPISEHNRLYWYRQTLGQGPEFLTYFQNEAQLEKSRLLSDRFSAERPKGSFSTLEIQRTEQGDSAMYLCASSFGSAGELFFGEGSRLTVL.

The chain couples TRBV14 to TRBJ2-3, with D possibly being TRBD1 (6 bases). CDR3 size: 13 residues. Germline V gene lookup returns CDR1 SGHDN and CDR2 FVKESK. Trimming took 2 bases from V and 12 from J, leaving 15 bases between them. DNA of the CDR3: TGTGCCAGCAGCCAACCCAGGACAGAGGGCCAGTATTTT. It yields the protein CASSQPRTEGQYF.

V gene TRBV19 combines with J gene TRBJ2-7; TRBD2 matches at 9 bases. V lost 5 bases, J lost 0 bases, and 8 bases stayed unmatched. CDR3 length: 16 residues. Germline values: CDR1 LNHDA, CDR2 SQIVND (reference sequence). The CDR3 here is CASSSLAGSLSYEQYF. Written as DNA, the CDR3 is TGTGCCAGTAGTTCCCTAGCGGGATCTCTCTCCTACGAGCAGTACTTC.

This sequence joins TRBV3-1 (or the pseudogene TRBV3-2) and TRBJ2-3; D remains unclear. The CDR3 is made up of 13 amino acids. Trimming shortened V by 3 bases and J by 1 base, and 5 bases separated the two germline ends. Germline CDR1 and CDR2: LGHDT and YNNKEL (reference sequence). The CDR3 region is CASSHSGTDTQYF. In DNA form, the CDR3 reads TGTGCCAGCAGCCACTCTGGCACAGATACGCAGTATTTT.